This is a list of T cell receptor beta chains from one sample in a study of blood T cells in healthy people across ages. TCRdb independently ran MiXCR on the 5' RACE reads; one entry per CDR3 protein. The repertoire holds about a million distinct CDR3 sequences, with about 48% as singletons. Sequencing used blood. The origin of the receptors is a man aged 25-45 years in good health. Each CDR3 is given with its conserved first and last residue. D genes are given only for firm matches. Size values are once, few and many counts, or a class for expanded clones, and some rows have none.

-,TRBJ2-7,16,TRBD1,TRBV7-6,CASSPTRDRGPYEQYF,TGTGCCAGCAGCCCCACCCGGGACAGGGGACCCTACGAGCAGTACTTC
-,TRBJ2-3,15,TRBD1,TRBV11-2,CASSRRDRGPDTQYF,TGTGCCAGCAGCAGAAGGGACAGGGGGCCAGATACGCAGTATTTT
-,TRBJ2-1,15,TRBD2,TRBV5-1,CASSFLSGTSVVRFF,TGCGCCAGCAGCTTTTTATCTGGGACTAGTGTTGTGCGGTTCTTC
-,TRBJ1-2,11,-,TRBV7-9,CASSPAQSYTF,TGTGCCAGCAGCCCAGCTCAGTCCTACACCTTC
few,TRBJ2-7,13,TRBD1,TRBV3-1,CASGDRLSYEQYF,TGTGCCAGCGGGGACAGACTCTCCTACGAGCAGTACTTC
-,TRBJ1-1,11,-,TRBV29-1,CSGLGNTEAFF,TGCAGCGGGCTTGGGAACACTGAAGCTTTCTTT
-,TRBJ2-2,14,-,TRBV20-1,CSAREDRRTGELFF,TGCAGTGCTAGAGAAGATAGAAGGACCGGGGAGCTGTTTTTT
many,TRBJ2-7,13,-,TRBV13,CASSLVGVYEQYF,TGTGCCAGCAGCTTAGTGGGGGTCTACGAGCAGTACTTC
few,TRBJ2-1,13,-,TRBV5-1,CASSLAPGHEQFF,TGCGCCAGCAGCTTGGCGCCGGGACATGAGCAGTTCTTC
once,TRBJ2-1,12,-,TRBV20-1,CSARFLYNEQFF,TGCAGTGCTAGGTTCCTATACAATGAGCAGTTCTTC
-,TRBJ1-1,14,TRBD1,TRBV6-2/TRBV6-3,CASTRQGVNTEAFF,TGTGCCAGCACTCGACAGGGGGTGAACACTGAAGCTTTCTTT
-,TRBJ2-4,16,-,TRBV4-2,CASNQDLNGGQNIQYF,TGTGCCAGCAACCAAGATCTCAACGGGGGGCAAAACATTCAGTACTTC
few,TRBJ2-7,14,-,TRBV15,CATSRVGDSYEQYF,TGTGCCACCAGCAGAGTCGGTGACTCCTACGAGCAGTACTTC
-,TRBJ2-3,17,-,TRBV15,CATSRGPTGTSTDTQYF,TGTGCCACCAGCAGAGGCCCCACCGGGACTAGCACAGATACGCAGTATTTT
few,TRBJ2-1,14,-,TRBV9,CASSVGGLYNEQFF,TGTGCCAGCAGCGTAGGCGGCCTATACAATGAGCAGTTCTTC
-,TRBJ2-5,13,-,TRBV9,CASSVEGKETQYF,TGTGCCAGCAGCGTAGAGGGGAAAGAGACCCAGTACTTC
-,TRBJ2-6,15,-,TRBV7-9,CASSFSGAGANVLTF,TGTGCCAGCAGCTTTTCAGGGGCGGGGGCCAACGTCCTGACTTTC
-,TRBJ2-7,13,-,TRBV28,CASANRRFYEQYF,TGTGCCAGCGCTAATCGCCGTTTCTACGAGCAGTACTTC
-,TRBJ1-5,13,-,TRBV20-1,CSAMDGSNQPQHF,TGCAGTGCCATGGACGGAAGCAATCAGCCCCAGCATTTT